The rows below give T cell receptor beta chains drawn from one sample of a study of CD8 T cells in ankylosing spondylitis. TCRdb independently ran MiXCR on the 5' RACE reads; one entry per CDR3 protein. The sample yields 300,000 to 400,000 distinct CDR3 sequences, roughly 15% seen once. Sequencing was carried out using blood, either unsorted or a sorted T cell fraction (not recorded which). Receptor source: a male donor with ankylosing spondylitis or in good health (not recorded which). Each CDR3 is given with its conserved first and last residue. Fields, in order: J gene, clone size, D gene, V gene, CDR3 DNA, CDR3 protein. D genes are given only for firm matches. For some rows the clone size is stated as once, few or many, or as a class when expanded; others skip it.

TRBJ2-7 few . TRBV9 TGTGCCAGCAGCGTAGGAATAGGGGCCCCCTCCGAGCAGTACTTC CASSVGIGAPSEQYF
TRBJ1-3 many . TRBV12-3/TRBV12-4 TGTGCCAGCAGTTTAGACCCTGCCGCCATATATTTT CASSLDPAAIYF
TRBJ2-5 . . TRBV9 TGTGCCAGCAGCGTAGGTCGGGTTAGCGAGACCCAGTACTTC CASSVGRVSETQYF
TRBJ2-1 many TRBD1 TRBV7-2 TGTGCCAGCAGCCCGAGGACAGGGGCGTACAATGAGCAGTTCTTC CASSPRTGAYNEQFF
TRBJ2-1 few . TRBV6-5 TGTGCCAGCAGTTACTCGGGGGGGCCCGTTGAGCAGTTCTTC CASSYSGGPVEQFF
TRBJ2-7 once . TRBV4-2 TGTGCCAGCAGCCAACCACTAGGGGACACGGCCCCCTACGAGCAGTACTTC CASSQPLGDTAPYEQYF
TRBJ1-1 few TRBD1 TRBV20-1 TGCAGTGCTAGAGATAAAGGGACAGGGGATGAAGCTTTCTTT CSARDKGTGDEAFF
TRBJ2-7 . . TRBV12-3/TRBV12-4 TGTGCCAGCAGTCTCGGGGTAGAGTACGAGCAGTACTTC CASSLGVEYEQYF
TRBJ2-7 few . TRBV5-1 TGCGCCAGCAGCTTGGCCGATGACAGAAGCTCCTACGAGCAGTACTTC CASSLADDRSSYEQYF
TRBJ2-3 few . TRBV5-1 TGCGCCACCTCCACCGGGATTTCCACAGATACGCAGTATTTT CATSTGISTDTQYF
TRBJ2-1 few TRBD2 TRBV6-1 TGTGCCAGCACCCCCCGGAGGGAGGGGTACAATGAGCAGTTCTTC CASTPRREGYNEQFF
TRBJ2-1 few TRBD2 TRBV20-1 TGCAGTGCTCCTCCCTGGCGGGAGGACTACAATGAGCAGTTCTTC CSAPPWREDYNEQFF
TRBJ2-1 few . TRBV3-1 TGTGCCAGCAGCCAAGGGTCAGGAGGGTATCTTTCCTACAATGAGCAGTTCTTC CASSQGSGGYLSYNEQFF
TRBJ2-2 few . TRBV3-1 TGTGCCAGCAGCCAAGATAAGAACACCGGGGAGCTGTTTTTT CASSQDKNTGELFF
TRBJ2-1 . . TRBV19 TGTGCCAGTAGTATAGAGTCGGCAGCAAACAATGAGCAGTTCTTC CASSIESAANNEQFF
TRBJ2-5 . TRBD2 TRBV12-3/TRBV12-4 TGTGCCTTCAGTTTAGGGAGGCTCACTAGCGGACCCCAAGAGACCCAGTACTTC CAFSLGRLTSGPQETQYF
TRBJ2-7 . . TRBV29-1 TGCAGCGTAGCCTACAGGGGGGGGACCTACGAGCAGTACTTC CSVAYRGGTYEQYF
TRBJ1-6 . TRBD1 TRBV6-1 TGTGCCAGCAGTAGAACAGGGGTTGGGCCCCTCCACTTT CASSRTGVGPLHF
TRBJ1-1 . . TRBV30 TGTGCCTACCGGGACTTTGAAAACACTGAAGCTTTCTTT CAYRDFENTEAFF
TRBJ1-6 . . TRBV12-3/TRBV12-4 TGTGCCAGCAGTTTAAAAAGTTTACCCCTCCACTTT CASSLKSLPLHF
TRBJ2-3 few TRBD1 TRBV10-3 TGTGCCATCAGTGATTTGGCAGGGGGATCAGATACGCAGTATTTT CAISDLAGGSDTQYF
TRBJ2-7 many . TRBV18 TGTGCCAGCTCACTTCAGGACAGCTACGAGCAGTACTTC CASSLQDSYEQYF
TRBJ2-1 . . TRBV4-1 TGCGCCAGCAGCCAAGTCTGGGGTGAGCAGTTCTTC CASSQVWGEQFF
TRBJ2-3 . . TRBV9 TGTGCCAGCACTCAACCGGGGGCAGTCCCAGATACGCAGTATTTT CASTQPGAVPDTQYF
TRBJ2-6 . . TRBV20-1 TGCAGTGCTAGAGCACTTGCTGGGGCCAACGTCCTGACTTTC CSARALAGANVLTF
TRBJ2-1 few TRBD2 TRBV9 TGTGCCAGCAGCGTGGGACTAGCTAGCTCCTACAATGAGCAGTTCTTC CASSVGLASSYNEQFF
TRBJ2-2 . TRBD2 TRBV20-1 TGCAGTGCTAGGACTAGCGGGAGAGGAACCGGGGAGCTGTTTTTT CSARTSGRGTGELFF
TRBJ1-1 many TRBD1 TRBV14 TGTGCCAGCAGCCAAGGGGGATGGGACAGGAGGAACACTGAAGCTTTCTTT CASSQGGWDRRNTEAFF